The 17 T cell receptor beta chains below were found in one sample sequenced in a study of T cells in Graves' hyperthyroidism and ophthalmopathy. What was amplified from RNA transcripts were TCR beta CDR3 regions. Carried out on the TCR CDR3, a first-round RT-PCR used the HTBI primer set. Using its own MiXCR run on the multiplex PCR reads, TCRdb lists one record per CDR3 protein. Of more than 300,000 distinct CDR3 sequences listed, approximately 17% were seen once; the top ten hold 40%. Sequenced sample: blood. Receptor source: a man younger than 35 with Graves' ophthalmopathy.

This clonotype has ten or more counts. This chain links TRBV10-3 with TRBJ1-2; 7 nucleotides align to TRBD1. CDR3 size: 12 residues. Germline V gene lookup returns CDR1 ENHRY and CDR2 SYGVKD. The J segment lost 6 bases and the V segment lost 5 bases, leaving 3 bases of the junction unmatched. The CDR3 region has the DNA TGTGCCATCAGTTCAACAGGGGATGGCTACACCTTC. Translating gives CAISSTGDGYTF.

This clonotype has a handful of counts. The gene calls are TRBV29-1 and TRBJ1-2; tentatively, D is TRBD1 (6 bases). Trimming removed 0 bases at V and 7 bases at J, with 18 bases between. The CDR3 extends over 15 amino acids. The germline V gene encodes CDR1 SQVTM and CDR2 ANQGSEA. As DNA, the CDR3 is TGCAGCGTTGAAGATCACCTGCTTGGGGGCGCTGGCTACACCTTC. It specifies CSVEDHLLGGAGYTF. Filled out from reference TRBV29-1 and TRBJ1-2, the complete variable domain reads SAVISQKPSRDICQRGTSLTIQCQVDSQVTMMFWYRQQPGQSLTLIATANQGSEATYESGFVIDKFPISRPNLTFSTLTVSNMSPEDSSIYLCSVEDHLLGGAGYTFGSGTRLTVV.

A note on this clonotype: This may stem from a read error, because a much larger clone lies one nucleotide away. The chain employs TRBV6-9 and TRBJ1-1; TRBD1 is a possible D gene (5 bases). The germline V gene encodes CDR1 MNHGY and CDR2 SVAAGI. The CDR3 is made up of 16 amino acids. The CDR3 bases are TGTACCAGCAGTTACCCTCGGGACCATTTGAACACTGAAGCTTTCTTT. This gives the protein CTSSYPRDHLNTEAFF.

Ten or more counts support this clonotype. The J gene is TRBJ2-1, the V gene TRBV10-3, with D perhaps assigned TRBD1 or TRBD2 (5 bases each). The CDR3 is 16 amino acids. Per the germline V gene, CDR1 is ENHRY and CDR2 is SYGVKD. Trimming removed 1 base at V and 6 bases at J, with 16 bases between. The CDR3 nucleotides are TGTGCCATCAGTGAGTATGTAAGTGAGAGGGGCAATGAGCAGTTCTTC. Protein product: CAISEYVSERGNEQFF.

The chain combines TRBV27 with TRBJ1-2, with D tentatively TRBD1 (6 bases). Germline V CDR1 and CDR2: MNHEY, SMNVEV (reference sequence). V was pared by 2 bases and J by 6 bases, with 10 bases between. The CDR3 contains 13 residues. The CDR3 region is CASSLQQGNGYTF. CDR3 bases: TGTGCCAGCAGTTTACAACAGGGCAATGGCTACACCTTC.

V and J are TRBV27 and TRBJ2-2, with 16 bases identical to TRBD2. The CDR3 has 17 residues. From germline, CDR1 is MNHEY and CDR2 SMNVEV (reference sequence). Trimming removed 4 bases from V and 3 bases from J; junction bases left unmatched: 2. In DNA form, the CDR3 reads TGTGCCAGCAGTTGGGGACTAGCGGGGGGGTACACCGGGGAGCTGTTTTTT. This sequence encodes CASSWGLAGGYTGELFF.

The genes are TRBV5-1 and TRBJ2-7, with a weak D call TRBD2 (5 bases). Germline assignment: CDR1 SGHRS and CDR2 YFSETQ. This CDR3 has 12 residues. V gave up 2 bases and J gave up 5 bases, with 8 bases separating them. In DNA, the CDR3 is TGCGCCAGCAGCTTCGGGAAGAACGAGCAGTACTTC. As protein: CASSFGKNEQYF.

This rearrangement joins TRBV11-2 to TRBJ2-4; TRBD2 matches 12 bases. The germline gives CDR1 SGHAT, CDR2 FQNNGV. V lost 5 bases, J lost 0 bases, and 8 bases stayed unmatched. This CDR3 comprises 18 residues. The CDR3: CASSPGLAGWVAKNIQYF. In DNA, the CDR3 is TGTGCCAGCAGCCCGGGACTAGCGGGTTGGGTAGCCAAAAACATTCAGTACTTC.

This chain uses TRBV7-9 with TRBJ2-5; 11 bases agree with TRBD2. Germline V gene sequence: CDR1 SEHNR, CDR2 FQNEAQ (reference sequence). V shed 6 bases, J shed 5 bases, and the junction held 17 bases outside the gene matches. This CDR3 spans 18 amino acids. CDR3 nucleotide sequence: TGTGCCAGCAGTCGGGACTCTAGCGGGGGGCGGGGTATTGAGACCCAGTACTTC. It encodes CASSRDSSGGRGIETQYF.

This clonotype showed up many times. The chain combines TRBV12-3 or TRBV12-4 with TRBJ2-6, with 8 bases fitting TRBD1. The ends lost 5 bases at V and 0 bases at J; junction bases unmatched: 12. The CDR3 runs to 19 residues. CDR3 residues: CASSLTTGQGPSGANVLTF. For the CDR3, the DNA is TGTGCCAGCAGTCTAACCACTGGACAGGGCCCCTCTGGGGCCAACGTCCTGACTTTC.

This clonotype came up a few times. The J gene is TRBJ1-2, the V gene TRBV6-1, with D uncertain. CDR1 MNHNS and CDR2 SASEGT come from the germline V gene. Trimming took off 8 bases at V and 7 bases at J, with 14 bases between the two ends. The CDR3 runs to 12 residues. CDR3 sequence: CASGRGSPGYTF. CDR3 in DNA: TGTGCCAGCGGGCGCGGCTCTCCTGGCTACACCTTC.

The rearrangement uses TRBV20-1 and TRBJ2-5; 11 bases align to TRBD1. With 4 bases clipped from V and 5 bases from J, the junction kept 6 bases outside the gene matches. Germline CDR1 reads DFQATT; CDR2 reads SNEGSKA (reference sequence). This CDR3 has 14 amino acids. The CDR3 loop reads CSATRTGGRETQYF. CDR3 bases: TGCAGTGCTACCCGGACAGGGGGCAGGGAGACCCAGTACTTC.

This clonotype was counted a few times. CDR3 coding DNA: TGCGCCAGCAGTGACCCTACACGGGGGGGTGAGACCCAGTACTTC. The encoded protein is CASSDPTRGGETQYF. V usage is TRBV10-2 and J usage is TRBJ2-5; 8 positions match TRBD2. In germline, CDR1 is WSHSY, CDR2 SAAADI. The length of the CDR3 is 15 residues. V trimming: 3 bases; J trimming: 5 bases; junction bases outside the gene matches: 8.

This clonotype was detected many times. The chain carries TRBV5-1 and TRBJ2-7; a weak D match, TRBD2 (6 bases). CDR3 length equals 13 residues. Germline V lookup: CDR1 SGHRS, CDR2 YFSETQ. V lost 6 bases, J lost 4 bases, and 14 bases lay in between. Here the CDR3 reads CASTAGGSYEQYF. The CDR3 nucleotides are TGCGCCAGCACCGCCGGGGGTAGTTACGAGCAGTACTTC. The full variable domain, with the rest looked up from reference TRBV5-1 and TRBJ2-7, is KAGVTQTPRYLIKTRGQQVTLSCSPISGHRSVSWYQQTPGQGLQFLFEYFSETQRNKGNFPGRFSGRQFSNSRSEMNVSTLELGDSALYLCASTAGGSYEQYFGPGTRLTVT.

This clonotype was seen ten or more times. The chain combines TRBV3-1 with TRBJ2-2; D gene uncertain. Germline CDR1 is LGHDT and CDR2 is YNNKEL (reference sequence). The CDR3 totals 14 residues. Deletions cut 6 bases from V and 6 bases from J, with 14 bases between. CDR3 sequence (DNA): TGTGCCAGCAGGCCCGTAATGGACGCCGGGGAGCTGTTTTTT. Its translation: CASRPVMDAGELFF.

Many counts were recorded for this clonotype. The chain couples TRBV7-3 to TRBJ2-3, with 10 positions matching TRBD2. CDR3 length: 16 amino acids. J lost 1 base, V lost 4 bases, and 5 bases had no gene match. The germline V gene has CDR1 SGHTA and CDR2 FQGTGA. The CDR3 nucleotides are TGTGCCAGCAGCTCGACCCTAGCGGGGGGCACAGATACGCAGTATTTT. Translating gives CASSSTLAGGTDTQYF.

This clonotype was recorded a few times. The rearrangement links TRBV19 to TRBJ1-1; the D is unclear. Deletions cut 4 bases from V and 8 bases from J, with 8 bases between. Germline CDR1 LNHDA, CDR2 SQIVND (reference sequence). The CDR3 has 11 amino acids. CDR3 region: CASSNSYEAFF. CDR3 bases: TGTGCCAGTAGTAACAGCTACGAAGCTTTCTTT.